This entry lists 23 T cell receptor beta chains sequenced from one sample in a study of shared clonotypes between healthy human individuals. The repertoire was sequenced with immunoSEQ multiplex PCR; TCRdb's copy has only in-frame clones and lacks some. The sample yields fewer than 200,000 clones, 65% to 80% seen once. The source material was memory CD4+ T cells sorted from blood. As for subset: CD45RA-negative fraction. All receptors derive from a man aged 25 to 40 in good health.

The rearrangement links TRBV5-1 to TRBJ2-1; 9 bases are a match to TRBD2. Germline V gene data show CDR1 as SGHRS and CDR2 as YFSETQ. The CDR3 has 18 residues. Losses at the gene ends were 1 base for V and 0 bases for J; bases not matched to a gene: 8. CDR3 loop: CASSLSPSGTSSYNEQFF. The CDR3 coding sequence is TGCGCCAGCAGCTTGTCCCCTAGCGGGACTAGCTCCTACAATGAGCAGTTCTTC.

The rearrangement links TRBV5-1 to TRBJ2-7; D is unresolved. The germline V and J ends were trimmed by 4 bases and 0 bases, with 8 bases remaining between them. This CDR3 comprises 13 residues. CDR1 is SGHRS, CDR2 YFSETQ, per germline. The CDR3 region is CASSPPVSYEQYF. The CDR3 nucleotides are TGCGCCAGCAGCCCGCCGGTCTCCTACGAGCAGTACTTC. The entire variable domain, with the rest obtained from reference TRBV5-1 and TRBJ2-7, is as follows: KAGVTQTPRYLIKTRGQQVTLSCSPISGHRSVSWYQQTPGQGLQFLFEYFSETQRNKGNFPGRFSGRQFSNSRSEMNVSTLELGDSALYLCASSPPVSYEQYFGPGTRLTVT.

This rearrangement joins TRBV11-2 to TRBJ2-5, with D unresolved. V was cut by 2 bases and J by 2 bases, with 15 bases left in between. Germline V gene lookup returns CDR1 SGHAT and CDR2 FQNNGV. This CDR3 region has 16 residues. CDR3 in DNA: TGTGCCAGCAGCTTACGAATCGGATTCCTGCAAGAGACCCAGTACTTC. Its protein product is CASSLRIGFLQETQYF. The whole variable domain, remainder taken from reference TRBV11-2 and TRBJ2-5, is EAGVAQSPRYKIIEKRQSVAFWCNPISGHATLYWYQQILGQGPKLLIQFQNNGVVDDSQLPKDRFSAERLKGVDSTLKIQPAKLEDSAVYLCASSLRIGFLQETQYFGPGTRLLVL.

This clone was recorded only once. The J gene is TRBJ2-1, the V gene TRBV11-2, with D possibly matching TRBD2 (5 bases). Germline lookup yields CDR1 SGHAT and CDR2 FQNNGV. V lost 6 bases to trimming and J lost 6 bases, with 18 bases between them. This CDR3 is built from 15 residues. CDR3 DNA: TGTGCCAGCAGACCCGAGACTACCCCAACCAATGAGCAGTTCTTC. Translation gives CASRPETTPTNEQFF.

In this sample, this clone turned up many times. CDR3: CAISESPYRNIYEQYF. CDR3 coding DNA: TGTGCCATCAGTGAGTCACCCTATAGAAACATTTACGAGCAGTACTTC. The V and J genes are TRBV10-3 and TRBJ2-7; D not certain. Trimming cost V 0 bases and J 4 bases, with 16 bases left between them. CDR1 is ENHRY and CDR2 is SYGVKD in the germline V gene. The CDR3 length is 16 residues.

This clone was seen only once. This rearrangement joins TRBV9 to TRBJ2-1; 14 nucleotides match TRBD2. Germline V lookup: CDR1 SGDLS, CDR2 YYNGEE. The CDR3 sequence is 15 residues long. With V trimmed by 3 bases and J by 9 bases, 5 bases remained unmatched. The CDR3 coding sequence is TGTGCCAGCAGCGCCGGGACTAGCGGGAGTGGTGAGCAGTTCTTC. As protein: CASSAGTSGSGEQFF.

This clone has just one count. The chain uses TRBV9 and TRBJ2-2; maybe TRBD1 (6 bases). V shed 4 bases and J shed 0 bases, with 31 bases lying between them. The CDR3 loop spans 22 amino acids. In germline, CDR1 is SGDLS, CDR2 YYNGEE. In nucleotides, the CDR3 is TGTGCCAGCAGCCCGAAGTCCCGGGACACCTTAGTTGGGCCCACGAACACCGGGGAGCTGTTTTTT. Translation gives CASSPKSRDTLVGPTNTGELFF. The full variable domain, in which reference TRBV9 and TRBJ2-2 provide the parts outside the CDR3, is DSGVTQTPKHLITATGQRVTLRCSPRSGDLSVYWYQQSLDQGLQFLIQYYNGEERAKGNILERFSAQQFPDLHSELNLSSLELGDSALYFCASSPKSRDTLVGPTNTGELFFGEGSRLTVL.

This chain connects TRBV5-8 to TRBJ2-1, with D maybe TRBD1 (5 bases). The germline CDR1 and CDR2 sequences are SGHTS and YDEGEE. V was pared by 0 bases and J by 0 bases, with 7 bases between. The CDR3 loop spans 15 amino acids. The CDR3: CASSLGQGSYNEQFF. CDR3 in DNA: TGTGCCAGCAGCTTGGGGCAGGGCTCCTACAATGAGCAGTTCTTC.

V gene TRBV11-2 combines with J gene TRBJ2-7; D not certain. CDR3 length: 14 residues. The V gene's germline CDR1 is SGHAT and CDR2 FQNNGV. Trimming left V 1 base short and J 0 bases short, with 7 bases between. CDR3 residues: CASSLAQNSYEQYF. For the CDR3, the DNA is TGTGCCAGCAGCTTAGCGCAGAACTCCTACGAGCAGTACTTC.

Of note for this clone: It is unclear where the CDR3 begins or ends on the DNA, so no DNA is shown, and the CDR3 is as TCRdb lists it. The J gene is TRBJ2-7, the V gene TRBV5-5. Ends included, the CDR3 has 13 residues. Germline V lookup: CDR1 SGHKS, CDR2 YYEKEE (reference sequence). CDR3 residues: CASSSGPASEQYF.

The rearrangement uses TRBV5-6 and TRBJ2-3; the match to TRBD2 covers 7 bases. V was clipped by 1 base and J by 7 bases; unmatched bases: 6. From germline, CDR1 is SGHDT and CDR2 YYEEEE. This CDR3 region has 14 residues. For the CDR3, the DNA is TGTGCCAGCAGCTTGCCCCAGGGAGGGAATACGCAGTATTTT. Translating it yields CASSLPQGGNTQYF.

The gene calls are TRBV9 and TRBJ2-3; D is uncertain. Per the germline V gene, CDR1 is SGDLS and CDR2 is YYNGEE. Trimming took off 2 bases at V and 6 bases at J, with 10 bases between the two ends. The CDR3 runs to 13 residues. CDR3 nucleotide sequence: TGTGCCAGCAGCGTTTCCCAGTGGGATACGCAGTATTTT. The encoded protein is CASSVSQWDTQYF.

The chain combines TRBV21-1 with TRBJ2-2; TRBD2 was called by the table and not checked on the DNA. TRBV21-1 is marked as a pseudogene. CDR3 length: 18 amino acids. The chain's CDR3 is CASSKEVIGGGFTGELFF. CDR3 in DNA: TGTGCCAGCAGCAAAGAGGTTATCGGGGGAGGTTTCACCGGGGAGCTGTTTTTT.

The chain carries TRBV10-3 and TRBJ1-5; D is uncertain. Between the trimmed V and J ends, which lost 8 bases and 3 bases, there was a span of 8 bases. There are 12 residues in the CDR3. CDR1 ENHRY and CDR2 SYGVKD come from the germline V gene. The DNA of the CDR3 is TGTGCCATCTCGGGCACCAATCAGCCCCAGCATTTT. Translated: CAISGTNQPQHF.

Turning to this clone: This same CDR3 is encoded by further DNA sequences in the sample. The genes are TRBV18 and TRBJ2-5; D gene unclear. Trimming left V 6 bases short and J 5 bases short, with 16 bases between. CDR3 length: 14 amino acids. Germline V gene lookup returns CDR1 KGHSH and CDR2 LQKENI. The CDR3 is CASSPNRGKETQYF. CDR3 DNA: TGTGCCAGCTCCCCGAATCGAGGCAAGGAGACCCAGTACTTC.

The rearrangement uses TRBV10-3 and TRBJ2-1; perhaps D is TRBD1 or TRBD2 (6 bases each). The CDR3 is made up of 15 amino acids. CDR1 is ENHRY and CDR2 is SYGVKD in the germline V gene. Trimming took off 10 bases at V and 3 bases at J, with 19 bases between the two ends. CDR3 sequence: CATAGAGDFYNEQFF. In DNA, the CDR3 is TGTGCCACCGCCGGGGCAGGGGACTTCTACAATGAGCAGTTCTTC.

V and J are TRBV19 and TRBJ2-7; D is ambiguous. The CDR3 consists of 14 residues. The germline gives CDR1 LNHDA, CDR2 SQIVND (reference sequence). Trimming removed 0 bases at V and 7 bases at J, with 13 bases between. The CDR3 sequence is CASSIDWATGEQYF. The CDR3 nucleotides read TGTGCCAGTAGTATAGATTGGGCCACTGGGGAGCAGTACTTC. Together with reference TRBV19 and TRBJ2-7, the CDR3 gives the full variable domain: DGGITQSPKYLFRKEGQNVTLSCEQNLNHDAMYWYRQDPGQGLRLIYYSQIVNDFQKGDIAEGYSVSREKKESFPLTVTSAQKNPTAFYLCASSIDWATGEQYFGPGTRLTVT.

Here the CDR3 reads CASSLGPVNEQYF. CDR3 in DNA: TGTGCCAGCAGCTTAGGCCCCGTAAACGAGCAGTACTTC. The chain carries TRBV11-3 and TRBJ2-7, with D unresolved. CDR3 length: 13 residues. The germline V gene encodes CDR1 SGHNT and CDR2 YENEEA. V was trimmed by 1 base and J by 5 bases, leaving 9 bases between them.

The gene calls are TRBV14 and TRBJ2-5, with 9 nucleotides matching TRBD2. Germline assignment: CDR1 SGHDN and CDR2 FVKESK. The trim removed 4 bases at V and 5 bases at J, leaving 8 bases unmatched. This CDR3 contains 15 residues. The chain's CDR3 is CASSLGLATAETQYF. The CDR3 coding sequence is TGTGCCAGCAGCCTTGGACTAGCGACAGCTGAGACCCAGTACTTC.

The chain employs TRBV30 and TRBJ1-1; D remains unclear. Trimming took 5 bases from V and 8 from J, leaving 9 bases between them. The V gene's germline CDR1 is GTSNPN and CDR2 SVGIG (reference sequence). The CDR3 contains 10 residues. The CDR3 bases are TGTGCCTGGGGTATCCCCGAAGCTTTCTTT. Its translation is CAWGIPEAFF.

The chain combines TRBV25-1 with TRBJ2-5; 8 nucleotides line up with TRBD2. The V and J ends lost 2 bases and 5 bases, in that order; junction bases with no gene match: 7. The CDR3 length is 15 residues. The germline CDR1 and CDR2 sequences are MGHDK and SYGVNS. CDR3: CASSERLAGRETQYF. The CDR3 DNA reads TGTGCCAGCAGTGAACGGTTAGCGGGAAGGGAGACCCAGTACTTC.

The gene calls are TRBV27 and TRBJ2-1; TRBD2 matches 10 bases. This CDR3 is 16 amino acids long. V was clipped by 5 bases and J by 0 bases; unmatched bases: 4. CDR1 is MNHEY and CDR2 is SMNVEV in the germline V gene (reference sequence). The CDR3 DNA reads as TGTGCCAGCAGTGCGCCTAGCGGGAGCTCCTACAATGAGCAGTTCTTC. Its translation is CASSAPSGSSYNEQFF.

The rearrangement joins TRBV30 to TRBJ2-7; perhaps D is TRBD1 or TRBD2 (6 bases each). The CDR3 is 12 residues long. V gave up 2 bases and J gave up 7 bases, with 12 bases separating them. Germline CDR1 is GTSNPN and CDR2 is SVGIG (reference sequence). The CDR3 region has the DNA TGTGCCTGGAGTTCGGGGGCTTGGGAGCAGTACTTC. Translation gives CAWSSGAWEQYF.